This entry concerns a single T cell receptor beta chain. This specimen comes from a study of T-cell memory formation after mild COVID-19. Sample barcodes and UMIs were carried by the TCR alpha and TCR beta cDNA libraries that 5'RACE generated with constant-segment primers. From the 5' RACE reads, TCRdb called clonotypes with MiXCR, one entry per CDR3 protein. Here the sample spans 500,000 to 550,000 distinct CDR3 sequences, approximately 20% being singletons. The CDR3 is 15 amino acids. Germline trimming cut 1 base from V and 7 bases from J; bases unmatched to any gene: 5. CDR1 is KGHDR and CDR2 is SFDVKD in the germline V gene.

The chain links TRBV24-1 to TRBJ2-1; TRBD1 matches at 8 bases. Sample: PBMCs or a T cell subset sorted from them (not recorded which). This receptor was taken from an adult woman who had mild COVID-19 (a few samples of this study predate the infection). Cell type and time point are not known. The DNA for the CDR3 is TGTGCCACCAGTGATTTCCAGGGGGCTCGTAATGAGCAGTTCTTC. Translation gives CATSDFQGARNEQFF.